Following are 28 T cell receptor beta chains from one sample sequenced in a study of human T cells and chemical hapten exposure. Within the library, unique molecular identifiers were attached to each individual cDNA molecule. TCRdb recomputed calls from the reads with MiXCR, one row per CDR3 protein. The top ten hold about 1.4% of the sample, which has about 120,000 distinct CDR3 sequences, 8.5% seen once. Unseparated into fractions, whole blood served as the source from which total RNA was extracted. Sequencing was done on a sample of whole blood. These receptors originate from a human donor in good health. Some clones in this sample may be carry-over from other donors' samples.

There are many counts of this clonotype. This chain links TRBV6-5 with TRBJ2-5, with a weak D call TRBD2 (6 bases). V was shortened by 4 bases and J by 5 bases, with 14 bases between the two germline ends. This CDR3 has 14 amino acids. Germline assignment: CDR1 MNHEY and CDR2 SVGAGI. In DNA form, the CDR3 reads TGTGCCAGCAGTTCCTCGGGGGTTCCGGAGACCCAGTACTTC. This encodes CASSSSGVPETQYF.

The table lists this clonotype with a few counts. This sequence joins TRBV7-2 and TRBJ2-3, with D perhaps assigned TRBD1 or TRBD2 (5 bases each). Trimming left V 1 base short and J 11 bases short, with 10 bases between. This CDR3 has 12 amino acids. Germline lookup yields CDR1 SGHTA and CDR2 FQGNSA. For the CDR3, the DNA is TGTGCCAGCAGCTTAGGTGAGGGACGGCAGTATTTT. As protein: CASSLGEGRQYF. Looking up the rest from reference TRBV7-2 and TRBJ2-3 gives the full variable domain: GAGVSQSPSNKVTEKGKDVELRCDPISGHTALYWYRQSLGQGLEFLIYFQGNSAPDKSGLPSDRFSAERTGGSVSTLTIQRTQQEDSAVYLCASSLGEGRQYFGPGTRLTVL.

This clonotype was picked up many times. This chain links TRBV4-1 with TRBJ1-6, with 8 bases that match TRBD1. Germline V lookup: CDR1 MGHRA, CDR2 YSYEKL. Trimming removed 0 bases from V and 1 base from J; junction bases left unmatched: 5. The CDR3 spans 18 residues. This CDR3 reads CASSQETGERSYNSPLHF. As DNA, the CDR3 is TGCGCCAGCAGCCAAGAGACAGGGGAAAGGTCCTATAATTCACCCCTCCACTTT.

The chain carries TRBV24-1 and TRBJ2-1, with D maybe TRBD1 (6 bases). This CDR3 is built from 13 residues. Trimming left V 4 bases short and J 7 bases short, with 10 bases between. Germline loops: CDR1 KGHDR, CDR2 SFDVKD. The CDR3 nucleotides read TGTGCCACCAGTGACAACAGGGAAAATGAGCAGTTCTTC. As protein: CATSDNRENEQFF.

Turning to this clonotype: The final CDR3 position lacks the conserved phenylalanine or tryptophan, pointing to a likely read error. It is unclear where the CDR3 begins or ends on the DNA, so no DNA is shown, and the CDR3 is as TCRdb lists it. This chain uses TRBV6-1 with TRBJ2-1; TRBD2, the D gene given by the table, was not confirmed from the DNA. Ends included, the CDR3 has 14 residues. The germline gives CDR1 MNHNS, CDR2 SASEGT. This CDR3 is CASSGTSGSFQALI.

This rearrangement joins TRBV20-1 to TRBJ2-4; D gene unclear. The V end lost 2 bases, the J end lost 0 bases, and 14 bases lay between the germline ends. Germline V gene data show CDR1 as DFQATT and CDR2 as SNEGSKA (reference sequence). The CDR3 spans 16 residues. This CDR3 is CSARSRVWLAKNIQYF. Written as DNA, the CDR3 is TGCAGTGCTAGAAGCCGGGTTTGGCTAGCCAAAAACATTCAGTACTTC.

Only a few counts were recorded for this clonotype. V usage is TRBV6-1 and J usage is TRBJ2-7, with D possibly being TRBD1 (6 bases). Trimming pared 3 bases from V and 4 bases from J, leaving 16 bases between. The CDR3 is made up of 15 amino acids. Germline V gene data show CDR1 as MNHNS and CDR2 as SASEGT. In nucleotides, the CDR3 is TGTGCCAGCAGTGATTGGCCGAGAGGGGGTTACGAGCAGTACTTC. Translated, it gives CASSDWPRGGYEQYF.

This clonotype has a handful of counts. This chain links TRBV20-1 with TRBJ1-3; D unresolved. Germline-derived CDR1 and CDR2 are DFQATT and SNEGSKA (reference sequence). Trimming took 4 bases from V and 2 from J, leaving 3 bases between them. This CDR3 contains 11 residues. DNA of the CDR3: TGCAGTGCTATGCCTGGAAACACCATATATTTT. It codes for CSAMPGNTIYF.

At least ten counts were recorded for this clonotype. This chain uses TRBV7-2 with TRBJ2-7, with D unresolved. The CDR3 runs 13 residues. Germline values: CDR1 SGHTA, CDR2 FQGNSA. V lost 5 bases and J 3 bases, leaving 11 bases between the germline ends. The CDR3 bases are TGTGCCAGCAGCCCGGACGGGTACTACGAGCAGTACTTC. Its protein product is CASSPDGYYEQYF.

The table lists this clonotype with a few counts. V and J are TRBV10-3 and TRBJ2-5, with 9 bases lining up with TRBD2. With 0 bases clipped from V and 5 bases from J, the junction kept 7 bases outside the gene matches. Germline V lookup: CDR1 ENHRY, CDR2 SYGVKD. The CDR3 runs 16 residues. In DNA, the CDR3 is TGTGCCATCAGTGAGTCGGCGGCTAGCGGGACGGAGACCCAGTACTTC. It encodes CAISESAASGTETQYF.

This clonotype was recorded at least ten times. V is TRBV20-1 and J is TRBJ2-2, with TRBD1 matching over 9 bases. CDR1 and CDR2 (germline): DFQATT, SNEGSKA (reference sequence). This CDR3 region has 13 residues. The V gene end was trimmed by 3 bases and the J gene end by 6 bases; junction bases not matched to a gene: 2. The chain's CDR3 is CSASRQGAGELFF. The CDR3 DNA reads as TGCAGTGCTAGCCGACAGGGGGCCGGGGAGCTGTTTTTT.

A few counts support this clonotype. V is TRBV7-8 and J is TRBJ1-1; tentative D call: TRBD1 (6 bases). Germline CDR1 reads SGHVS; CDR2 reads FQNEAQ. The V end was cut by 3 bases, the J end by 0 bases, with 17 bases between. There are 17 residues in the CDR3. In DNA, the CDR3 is TGTGCCAGCAGCTTGGATCCGGACAGTTTCATGAACACTGAAGCTTTCTTT. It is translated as CASSLDPDSFMNTEAFF.

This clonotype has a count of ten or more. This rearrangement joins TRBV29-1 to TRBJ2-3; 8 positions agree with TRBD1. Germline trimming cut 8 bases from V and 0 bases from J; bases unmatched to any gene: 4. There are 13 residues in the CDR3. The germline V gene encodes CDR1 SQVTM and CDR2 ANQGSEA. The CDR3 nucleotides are TGCAGCATAAGGACAGGGAGCACAGATACGCAGTATTTT. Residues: CSIRTGSTDTQYF.

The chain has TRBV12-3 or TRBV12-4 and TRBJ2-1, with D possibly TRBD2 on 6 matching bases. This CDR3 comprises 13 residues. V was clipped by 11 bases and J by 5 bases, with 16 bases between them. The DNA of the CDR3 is TGTGCCCTTAGGGCTAGCGCAAACAATGAGCAGTTCTTC. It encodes CALRASANNEQFF.

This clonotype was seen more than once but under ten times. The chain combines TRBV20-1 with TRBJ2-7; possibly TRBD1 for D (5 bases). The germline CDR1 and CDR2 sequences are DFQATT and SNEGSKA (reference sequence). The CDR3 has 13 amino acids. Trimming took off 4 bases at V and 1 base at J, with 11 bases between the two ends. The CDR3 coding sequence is TGCAGTGCTATTAAGACAGCGTCCTACGAGCAGTACTTC. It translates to CSAIKTASYEQYF.

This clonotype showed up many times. The CDR3 sequence: CASLQPNTEAFF. The CDR3 DNA reads TGTGCCAGCTTACAGCCGAACACTGAAGCTTTCTTT. The chain has TRBV12-3 or TRBV12-4 and TRBJ1-1; D not resolved. The CDR3 has 12 amino acids. The V end was cut by 8 bases, the J end by 1 base, with 8 bases between.

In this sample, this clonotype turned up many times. CDR3 sequence reads: CASSYLNQPQHF. The DNA of the CDR3 is TGTGCCAGCAGTTACTTGAATCAGCCCCAGCATTTT. The chain combines TRBV6-2 or TRBV6-3 with TRBJ1-5; D remains unclear. The CDR3 extends over 12 amino acids. Germline V gene sequence: CDR1 MNHEY, CDR2 SVGEGT. V was trimmed by 1 base and J by 4 bases, leaving 2 bases between them.

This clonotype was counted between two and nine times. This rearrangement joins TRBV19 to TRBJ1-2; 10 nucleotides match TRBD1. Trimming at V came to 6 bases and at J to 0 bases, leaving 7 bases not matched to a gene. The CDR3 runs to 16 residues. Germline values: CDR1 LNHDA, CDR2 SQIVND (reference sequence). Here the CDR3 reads CASRVAGTGANYGYTF. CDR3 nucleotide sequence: TGTGCCAGTAGAGTTGCCGGGACAGGGGCTAACTATGGCTACACCTTC.

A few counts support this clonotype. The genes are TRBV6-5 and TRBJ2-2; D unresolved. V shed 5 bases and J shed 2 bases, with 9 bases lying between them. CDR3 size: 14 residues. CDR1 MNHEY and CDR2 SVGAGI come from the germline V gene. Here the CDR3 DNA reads TGTGCCAGCAGTCCCCTGGACAACACCGGGGAGCTGTTTTTT. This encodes CASSPLDNTGELFF.

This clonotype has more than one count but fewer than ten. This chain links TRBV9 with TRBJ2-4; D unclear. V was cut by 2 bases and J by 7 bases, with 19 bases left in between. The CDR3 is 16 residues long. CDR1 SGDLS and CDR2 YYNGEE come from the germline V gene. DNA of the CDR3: TGTGCCAGCAGCGTTGAACCAGGCGCCCTTCGGAACATTCAGTACTTC. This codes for CASSVEPGALRNIQYF.

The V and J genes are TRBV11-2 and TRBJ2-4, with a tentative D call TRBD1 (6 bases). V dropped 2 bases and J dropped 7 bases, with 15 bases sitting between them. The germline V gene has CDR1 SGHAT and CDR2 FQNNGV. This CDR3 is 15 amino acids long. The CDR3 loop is CASSLPGTNLNIQYF. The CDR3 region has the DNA TGTGCCAGCAGCTTACCCGGGACAAACCTTAACATTCAGTACTTC.

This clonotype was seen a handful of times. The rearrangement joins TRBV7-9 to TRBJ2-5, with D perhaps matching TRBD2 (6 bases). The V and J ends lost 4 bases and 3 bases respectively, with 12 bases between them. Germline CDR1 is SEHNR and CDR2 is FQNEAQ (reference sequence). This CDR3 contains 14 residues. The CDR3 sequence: CASSSSGGEETQYF. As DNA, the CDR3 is TGTGCCAGCAGCTCCAGTGGCGGGGAAGAGACCCAGTACTTC.

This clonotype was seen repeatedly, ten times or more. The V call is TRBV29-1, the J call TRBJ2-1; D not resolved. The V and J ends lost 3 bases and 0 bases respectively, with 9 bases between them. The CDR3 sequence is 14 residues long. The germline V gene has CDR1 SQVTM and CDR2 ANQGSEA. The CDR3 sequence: CSVDASVSYNEQFF. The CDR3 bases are TGCAGCGTTGATGCCTCGGTCTCCTACAATGAGCAGTTCTTC.

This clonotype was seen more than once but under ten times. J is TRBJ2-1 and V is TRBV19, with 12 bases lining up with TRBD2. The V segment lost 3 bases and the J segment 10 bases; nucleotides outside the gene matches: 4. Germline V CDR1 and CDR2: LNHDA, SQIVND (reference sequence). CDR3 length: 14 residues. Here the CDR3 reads CASSIFGLAGEQFF. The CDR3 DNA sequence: TGTGCCAGTAGTATCTTTGGACTAGCGGGAGAGCAGTTCTTC.

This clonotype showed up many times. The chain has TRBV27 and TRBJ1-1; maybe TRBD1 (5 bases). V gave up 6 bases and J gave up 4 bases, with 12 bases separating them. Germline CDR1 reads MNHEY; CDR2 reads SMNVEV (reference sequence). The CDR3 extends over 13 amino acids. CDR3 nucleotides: TGTGCCAGCAGCCCTGGGGCCTTCACTGAAGCTTTCTTT. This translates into CASSPGAFTEAFF.

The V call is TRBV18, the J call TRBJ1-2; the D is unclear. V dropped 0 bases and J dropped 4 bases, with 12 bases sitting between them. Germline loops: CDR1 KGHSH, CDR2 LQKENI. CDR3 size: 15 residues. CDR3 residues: CASSPPSTRLYGYTF. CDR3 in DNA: TGTGCCAGCTCACCACCGAGCACACGCCTCTATGGCTACACCTTC.

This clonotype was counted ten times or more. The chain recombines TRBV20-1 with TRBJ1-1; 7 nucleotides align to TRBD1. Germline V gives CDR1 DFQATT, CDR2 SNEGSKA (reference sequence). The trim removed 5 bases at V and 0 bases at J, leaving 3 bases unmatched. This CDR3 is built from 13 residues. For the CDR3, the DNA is TGCAGTGCTTCGGGACAGTTGAACACTGAAGCTTTCTTT. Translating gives CSASGQLNTEAFF.

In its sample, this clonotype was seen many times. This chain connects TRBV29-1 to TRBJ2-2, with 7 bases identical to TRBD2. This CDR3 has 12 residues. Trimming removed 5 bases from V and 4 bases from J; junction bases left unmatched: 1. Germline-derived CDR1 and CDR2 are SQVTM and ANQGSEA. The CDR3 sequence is CSVSGATGELFF. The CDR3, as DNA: TGCAGCGTTAGCGGGGCCACCGGGGAGCTGTTTTTT.